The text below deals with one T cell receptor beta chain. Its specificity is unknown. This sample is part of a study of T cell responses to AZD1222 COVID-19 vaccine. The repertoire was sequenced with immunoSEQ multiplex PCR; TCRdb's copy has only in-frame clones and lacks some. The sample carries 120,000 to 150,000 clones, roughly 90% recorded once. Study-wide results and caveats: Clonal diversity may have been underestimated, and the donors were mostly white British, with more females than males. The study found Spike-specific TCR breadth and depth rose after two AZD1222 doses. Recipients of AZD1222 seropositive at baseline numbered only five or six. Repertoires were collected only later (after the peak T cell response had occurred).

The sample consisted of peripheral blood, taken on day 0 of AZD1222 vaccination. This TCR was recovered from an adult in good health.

For the CDR3, the DNA is TGTGCCAGCAGACCCGGGACTTGGAGGAGTACGCAGTATTTT. Its translation: CASRPGTWRSTQYF. The chain employs TRBV28 and TRBJ2-3; tentative D call: TRBD2 (6 bases). Trimming cost V 6 bases and J 8 bases, with 18 bases left between them. The CDR3 totals 14 residues. Germline V gene sequence: CDR1 MDHEN, CDR2 SYDVKM.